This TCR beta chain was recovered during a study of response to subunit inactivated influenza vaccine. Using its own MiXCR run on the RT-PCR reads, TCRdb lists one record per CDR3 protein. The repertoire holds roughly 620,000 distinct CDR3 sequences, with approximately 11% as singletons. The CDR3 totals 15 residues. V lost 8 bases to trimming and J lost 0 bases, with 13 bases between them. These records were also assigned to another study, of T cells expressing NK-cell markers. That work contributes: With UMIs, 5'RACE template switching was used to make TCR beta cDNA. Sequencing of TCR beta repertoires drew on sorted CD3+CD56+NKG2C+, CD3+CD56+NKG2C- and CD3+CD56-NKG2C+ T cells. Of CD8+ T cells, 1.0-7.0% belonged to dominant NKG2C+ clonotypes in roughly 6 donors. Among several donors, these clonotypes also ranked first in the CD3+CD56-NKG2C+ fraction. Specificity for HCMV among expanded NKG2C+ T cell clones was not established.

V is TRBV12-3 or TRBV12-4 and J is TRBJ1-4; D is unclear. The origin of this receptor is a man between 50 and 59 years old who received an inactivated influenza vaccine. Sequenced material: PBMCs from blood, taken on the day of vaccination. In DNA form, the CDR3 reads TGTGCCAGCGGATCCAGGACGGCAACTAATGAAAAACTGTTTTTT. Encoded protein: CASGSRTATNEKLFF.